These T cell receptor beta chains were read from a single sample in a study of blood T cells in healthy people across ages. From the 5' RACE reads, TCRdb called clonotypes with MiXCR, one entry per CDR3 protein. The sample lists hundreds of thousands of distinct CDR3 sequences; roughly 50% were seen once. The sequencing sample was made of blood. Receptors originate from a man aged 25-45 years in good health. CDR3s include the opening cysteine and the closing phenylalanine or tryptophan. Each record gives: J gene, clone size, V gene, D gene, CDR3 protein, CDR3 DNA. D genes are given only for firm matches. A row's size may be missing; if present it is once, few, many or a size class.

TRBJ2-5 once TRBV19 NA CASSDGTTPQETQYF TGTGCCAGTAGTGACGGGACAACCCCCCAAGAGACCCAGTACTTC
TRBJ2-1 NA TRBV4-1 NA CASSQDWEQFF TGCGCCAGCAGCCAAGACTGGGAGCAGTTCTTC
TRBJ1-5 NA TRBV12-3/TRBV12-4 NA CASSLAGGLQPQHF TGTGCCAGCAGTTTAGCAGGGGGTTTACAGCCCCAGCATTTT
TRBJ2-3 NA TRBV10-2 TRBD2 CASSPTGLAGGMGTDTQYF TGCGCCAGCAGTCCCACCGGACTAGCGGGGGGGATGGGCACAGATACGCAGTATTTT
TRBJ2-1 few TRBV6-1 NA CASSEYYGTSAYNEQFF TGTGCCAGCAGTGAATATTATGGGACCAGTGCGTACAATGAGCAGTTCTTC
TRBJ2-7 NA TRBV20-1 NA CSATTVAPYEQYF TGCAGTGCTACGACAGTCGCCCCCTACGAGCAGTACTTC
TRBJ2-3 few TRBV6-5 NA CASSYRAEGDTQYF TGTGCCAGCAGTTACAGGGCAGAGGGTGATACGCAGTATTTT
TRBJ1-5 NA TRBV20-1 NA CSAQNRDRNYQPQHF TGCAGTGCCCAGAACCGGGACCGAAATTATCAGCCCCAGCATTTT
TRBJ2-4 NA TRBV5-1 TRBD2 CASSFLAGGENIQYF TGCGCCAGCAGCTTCCTAGCGGGGGGGGAAAACATTCAGTACTTC
TRBJ2-7 once TRBV29-1 TRBD1 CSGSGTGYEQYF TGCAGCGGCTCCGGGACAGGCTACGAGCAGTACTTC
TRBJ2-7 few TRBV10-3 NA CAISERPTYEQYF TGTGCCATCAGTGAGCGTCCGACCTACGAGCAGTACTTC
TRBJ2-7 NA TRBV2 NA CASSEGLGNSYNEQYF TGTGCCAGCAGTGAAGGGTTAGGGAACTCCTACAATGAGCAGTACTTC
TRBJ2-5 NA TRBV28 NA CASSPPGELQETQYF TGTGCCAGCAGTCCCCCCGGGGAGCTACAAGAGACCCAGTACTTC
TRBJ2-7 few TRBV29-1 NA CSVRLSESYEQYF TGCAGCGTTAGACTGTCTGAATCCTACGAGCAGTACTTC
TRBJ2-1 NA TRBV3-1 NA CASSLTGPEQFF TGTGCCAGCAGCCTTACAGGGCCTGAGCAGTTCTTC
TRBJ2-3 NA TRBV12-3/TRBV12-4 TRBD2 CASNPSGGVADTQYF TGTGCCAGCAATCCTAGCGGGGGGGTCGCAGATACGCAGTATTTT
TRBJ2-3 NA TRBV6-5 NA CASQPATAYGTDTQYF TGTGCCAGCCAACCCGCCACCGCCTATGGCACAGATACGCAGTATTTT